This T cell receptor beta chain was observed in a study of blood T cell repertoires in COVID-19. In its sample, this clone was seen a few times. Trimming removed 5 bases from V and 3 bases from J, with 17 bases in between. Germline V gene lookup returns CDR1 MNHEY and CDR2 SMNVEV (reference sequence). CDR3 length equals 15 residues. This table comes from immunoSEQ multiplex PCR, and its TCRdb copy is limited to in-frame clones, with some not included. This sample has 150,000 to 200,000 clones; approximately 79% occur once, and the top ten carry less than 5.5%. Sequencing was done on a sample of PBMCs or T cells enriched from blood (not recorded which). The chain uses TRBV27 and TRBJ2-7, with D perhaps TRBD1 (5 bases). The source of this sequence is a woman between 55 and 75 years old with acute COVID-19. CDR3 nucleotides: TGTGCCAGCAGTAGAACAGGCGGCCGTAACTACGAGCAGTACTTC. Translation gives CASSRTGGRNYEQYF.